Sequencing of this T cell receptor beta chain was carried out in a study of T cell repertoires in cytomegalovirus infection. Looking at the study overall: Public TCR beta signatures indicated both CMV infection and matching HLA type. Notes on the study in general: Based on cumulative public TCR beta family frequency, carriers of CMV plus the relevant HLA were identified. HLA-C-restricted CMV-specific TCR beta clonotypes prevailed in the ex vivo response.

Deletions cut 4 bases from V and 2 bases from J, with 13 bases between. Germline V CDR1 and CDR2: SEHNR, FQNEAQ (reference sequence). This CDR3 region has 15 residues. MiXCR was run by TCRdb on the reads, yielding one entry per CDR3 protein. The table has 200,000 to 250,000 distinct CDR3 sequences, roughly 23% seen once. This clonotype was counted only a few times. Its antigen is unidentified. The receptor was derived from a human donor in good health (CMV status not recorded). Some clones in this sample may be carry-over from other donors' samples. The sample consisted of CD8+ T cells from PBMCs. The chain links TRBV7-9 to TRBJ2-3; a possible D gene is TRBD2 (6 bases). Written as DNA, the CDR3 is TGTGCCAGCAGCTCGAACCGGGACTCCACAGATACGCAGTATTTT. Its translation is CASSSNRDSTDTQYF.